The 10 T cell receptor beta chains below come from one sample, sequenced in a study of CD8 T cells in Susac syndrome (dated by TCRdb to the late 2010s). Libraries were constructed by the immunoSEQ multiplex PCR assay. RNA was extracted using the RNeasy kit, and about 0.45 to 1 microgram was reverse transcribed with random hexamers. The public sequencing data were trimmed at Q25 with fastp and processed into clonotypes with MiXCR by TCRdb, which kept only in-frame beta chains. Rows merge per CDR3 protein into single entries with the most common DNA and genes. This sample has roughly 200,000 distinct CDR3 sequences in its table, and approximately 95% of those were observed once. The ten largest clones represent 0.082% of the sample. Material: CD4+ T cells from PBMCs. Source of these receptors: a human donor with multiple sclerosis.

The gene calls are TRBV7-9 and TRBJ2-1; 9 bases are a match to TRBD1. This CDR3 comprises 16 residues. After removal of 6 bases from V and 4 bases from J, the junction contained 10 bases not matched to a gene. Germline V CDR1 and CDR2: SEHNR, FQNEAQ (reference sequence). The CDR3 loop reads CASSLGRDRAYNEQFF. CDR3 bases: TGTGCCAGCAGTCTCGGTCGGGACAGGGCGTACAATGAGCAGTTCTTC.

The chain has TRBV11-2 and TRBJ2-3; D is ambiguous. Germline V gene sequence: CDR1 SGHAT, CDR2 FQNNGV. V was clipped by 3 bases and J by 6 bases, with 10 bases between them. This CDR3 contains 13 residues. The CDR3 bases are TGTGCCAGCAGCTTCCAAACCTCGGATACGCAGTATTTT. Translating gives CASSFQTSDTQYF.

The V gene is TRBV3-1, the J gene TRBJ2-1, with unresolved D. Trimming took off 7 bases at V and 7 bases at J, with 20 bases between the two ends. This CDR3 spans 15 amino acids. Germline values: CDR1 LGHDT, CDR2 YNNKEL (reference sequence). CDR3 sequence: CASTNTLGRHNEQFF. The DNA for the CDR3 is TGTGCCAGCACCAACACCTTGGGCAGGCATAATGAGCAGTTCTTC.

The chain is built from TRBV30 and TRBJ2-3, with 9 bases matching TRBD2. J lost 5 bases, V lost 3 bases, and 3 bases had no gene match. The germline gives CDR1 GTSNPN, CDR2 SVGIG (reference sequence). The length of the CDR3 is 13 residues. The CDR3 DNA is TGTGCCTGGAGAGCACTAGCGGGAGATACGCAGTATTTT. Translating it yields CAWRALAGDTQYF.

V is TRBV27 and J is TRBJ1-2; D perhaps matches TRBD1 (6 bases). Germline-derived CDR1 and CDR2 are MNHEY and SMNVEV (reference sequence). The CDR3 totals 12 residues. Trimming shortened V by 5 bases and J by 3 bases, and 7 bases separated the two germline ends. CDR3 loop: CASSHRDYGYTF. CDR3 nucleotide sequence: TGTGCCAGCAGTCACAGGGACTATGGCTACACCTTC.

V is TRBV20-1 and J is TRBJ2-7, with D unresolved. This CDR3 is built from 11 residues. V shed 6 bases and J shed 5 bases, with 11 bases lying between them. Germline CDR1 and CDR2: DFQATT and SNEGSKA (reference sequence). CDR3 in DNA: TGCAGTGCCGTTTTAGTAGACGAGCAGTACTTC. This codes for CSAVLVDEQYF.

The chain's CDR3 is CSGAGGSSYNEQFF. In nucleotides, the CDR3 is TGCAGCGGGGCCGGCGGGAGCTCCTACAATGAGCAGTTCTTC. This chain uses TRBV29-1 with TRBJ2-1; 7 bases line up with TRBD2. CDR1 SQVTM and CDR2 ANQGSEA come from the germline V gene. This CDR3 is 14 amino acids long. The J segment lost 0 bases and the V segment lost 7 bases, leaving 6 bases of the junction unmatched.

The rearrangement uses TRBV2 and TRBJ2-7; D perhaps matches TRBD2 (5 bases). Trimming removed 7 bases at V and 2 bases at J, with 15 bases between. Germline CDR1 reads SNHLY; CDR2 reads FYNNEI. The length of the CDR3 is 14 residues. DNA for the CDR3: TGTGCCAGCATTCCCGGCGGGCAGACCTACGAGCAGTACGTC. This translates into CASIPGGQTYEQYV.

The J gene is TRBJ2-5, the V gene TRBV9; D is possibly TRBD2 (7 bases). In germline, CDR1 is SGDLS, CDR2 YYNGEE. The V end lost 0 bases, the J end lost 5 bases, and 17 bases lay between the germline ends. The CDR3 is 16 amino acids. The CDR3 bases are TGTGCCAGCAGCGTAGTCGGAGGGGGGGCCGGCGAGACCCAGTACTTC. The encoded protein is CASSVVGGGAGETQYF.

The chain carries TRBV12-3 or TRBV12-4 and TRBJ2-3; 9 bases map to TRBD2. V gave up 5 bases and J gave up 3 bases; unmatched junction bases: 3. This CDR3 spans 14 amino acids. CDR3 nucleotide sequence: TGTGCCAGCAGTCAGAGCGGGGGGACAGATACGCAGTATTTT. Amino acid sequence: CASSQSGGTDTQYF.